These 6 T cell receptor beta chains share one sample of origin, sequenced in a study of human T cells and chemical hapten exposure. Time point specified: patch test 1, 2 weeks after DPC sensitization. Treatment described: therapeutic diphenylcyclopropenone sensitization with weekly scalp DPC. A single record per CDR3 protein comes from TCRdb applying MiXCR to the RACE reads. The table includes about 360,000 distinct CDR3 sequences, nearly 5% detected once. The input for sequencing was whole blood, taken in connection with sensitization to the hapten diphenylcyclopropenone (DPC). Every receptor here comes from a woman aged 45-59 years with alopecia areata. Some clones in this sample may be carry-over from other donors' samples.

This chain joins TRBV7-2 and TRBJ1-2; the D is unclear. The V end lost 4 bases, the J end lost 4 bases, and 16 bases lay between the germline ends. There are 15 residues in the CDR3. Germline lookup yields CDR1 SGHTA and CDR2 FQGNSA. This chain's CDR3 is CASSSLGKGSYGYTF. The CDR3 DNA is TGTGCCAGCAGCTCCCTTGGTAAAGGGTCCTATGGCTACACCTTC.

The chain recombines TRBV18 with TRBJ1-1; the D gene is possibly TRBD1 (6 bases). The CDR3 consists of 14 residues. V was trimmed by 2 bases and J by 3 bases, leaving 10 bases between them. Germline CDR1 is KGHSH and CDR2 is LQKENI. CDR3 sequence reads: CASSPTGGDTEAFF. The DNA for the CDR3 is TGTGCCAGCTCACCAACGGGGGGCGACACTGAAGCTTTCTTT.

This clonotype was observed at least ten times. V is TRBV29-1 and J is TRBJ1-1; the D is unclear. CDR3 length: 13 amino acids. V was pared by 4 bases and J by 1 base, with 10 bases between. The germline CDR1 and CDR2 sequences are SQVTM and ANQGSEA. The CDR3 here is CSVAEGTNTEAFF. The CDR3 nucleotides are TGCAGCGTTGCCGAGGGCACGAACACTGAAGCTTTCTTT.

This chain connects TRBV27 to TRBJ2-3; TRBD2 is a possible D gene (5 bases). The germline CDR1 and CDR2 sequences are MNHEY and SMNVEV (reference sequence). The CDR3 spans 16 residues. V was cut by 3 bases and J by 0 bases, with 13 bases left in between. The DNA of the CDR3 is TGTGCCAGCAGTTTGAGGGCCCCCACTAGCACAGATACGCAGTATTTT. Protein: CASSLRAPTSTDTQYF.

This clonotype was detected ten times or more. V is TRBV12-3 or TRBV12-4 and J is TRBJ2-5, with D perhaps TRBD2 (6 bases). This CDR3 has 17 residues. V shed 2 bases and J shed 4 bases, with 20 bases lying between them. The CDR3 is CASSLSSWGVRGETQYF. For the CDR3, the DNA is TGTGCCAGCAGTTTAAGTTCGTGGGGGGTCCGCGGAGAGACCCAGTACTTC.

About this clonotype: A much larger clonotype is one base distant, so this may be a read error. V gene TRBV28 combines with J gene TRBJ2-5; D tentatively reads TRBD1 or TRBD2 (5 bases each). The CDR3 length is 15 residues. V shed 8 bases and J shed 0 bases, with 16 bases lying between them. Germline V lookup: CDR1 MDHEN, CDR2 SYDVKM. CDR3 amino acids: CASRQWGPDQETQYF. The DNA for the CDR3 is TGTGCCAGCCGCCAATGGGGACCCGACCAAGAGACCCAGTACTTC.